The following is a T cell receptor (beta chain) sequence with its context. These data originate in a study of control samples from healthy donors and cancer patients. Some clones are missing from TCRdb's copy, which holds only in-frame ones; the method was immunoSEQ multiplex PCR. The table has 100,000 to 150,000 clones, roughly 89% seen once. Input material: blood. This clonotype originated in a man in his late teens or twenties in good health.

The chain's CDR3 is CASSERDGEQFF. The CDR3 bases are TGTGCCAGCAGTGAAAGGGACGGCGAGCAGTTCTTC. J is TRBJ2-1 and V is TRBV2; TRBD1 or TRBD2 may be the D gene (5 bases each). With 2 bases removed from V and 10 bases from J, the gap between germline ends came to 9 bases. CDR1 and CDR2 (germline): SNHLY, FYNNEI. The CDR3 runs to 12 residues.